Listed below are T cell receptor beta chains from one sample, sequenced in a study of T-cell reconstitution after alpha-beta-depleted transplantation in children. Each CDR3 protein is one row after TCRdb ran MiXCR on the PCR reads. The table includes 670,000 or so distinct CDR3 sequences, roughly 13% detected once. The sequencing here drew on PBMCs, taken before TCRalphabeta/CD19-depleted stem cell transplant. Receptors originate from a girl aged 2-10 years with congenital amegakaryocytic thrombocytopenia, due to receive a stem cell transplant. The CDR3 runs from the conserved cysteine through the conserved F or W. The D gene is left open where the match is weak. The size of a clone is reported for some rows only, either as once, few or many, or as a class for expanded clones.

cdr3_nt,cdr3_aa,v_call,d_call,clone_size,j_call
TGTGCCAGCACCCTCAACCTATCTGGCTTACCCGACGAGCAGTACTTC,CASTLNLSGLPDEQYF,TRBV28,NA,many,TRBJ2-7
TGTGCCAGCAGCTTAGCGGCCAACAACAATGAGCAGTTCTTC,CASSLAANNNEQFF,TRBV5-8,NA,NA,TRBJ2-1
TGTGCCAGCAGCCTTCACAGGGGTCGGAGCAATCAGCCCCAGCATTTT,CASSLHRGRSNQPQHF,TRBV28,TRBD1,many,TRBJ1-5
TGTGCCAGCAGTTCATCCGTGACTAGCGGGTCCAATGAGCAGTTCTTC,CASSSSVTSGSNEQFF,TRBV12-3/TRBV12-4,TRBD2,many,TRBJ2-1
TGCAGTGCTAGTTCAGGCAGGACGGGGACCCAGTACTTC,CSASSGRTGTQYF,TRBV20-1,NA,many,TRBJ2-5
TGCAGCGCATCGACTAGCGGGACGAGGGAGACCCAGTACTTC,CSASTSGTRETQYF,TRBV29-1,TRBD2,many,TRBJ2-5
TGTGCCAGCAGTTTGGGGAGTCCCCCCTTCGAGCAGTACTTC,CASSLGSPPFEQYF,TRBV12-3/TRBV12-4,NA,many,TRBJ2-7
TGCAGTGCCCCACAGAGACCCGGGGAAAAGCAGTTCTTC,CSAPQRPGEKQFF,TRBV20-1,NA,many,TRBJ2-1
TGCAGCGTTGGGGGAGTCTATGGCTACACCTTC,CSVGGVYGYTF,TRBV29-1,NA,NA,TRBJ1-2
TGTGCCAGCAGTTATCTGGGACAGGGCCTCATGCGAATGGGGGGCTACACCTTC,CASSYLGQGLMRMGGYTF,TRBV12-3/TRBV12-4,TRBD1,NA,TRBJ1-2
TGTGCCAGCAGTCCAGCCGTTGGGAAAGAGACCCAGTACTTC,CASSPAVGKETQYF,TRBV12-3/TRBV12-4,NA,few,TRBJ2-5